This paragraph reports one T cell receptor beta chain. What it recognizes is unknown. The CDR3 covers 16 residues. The V end lost 6 bases, the J end lost 4 bases, and 19 bases lay between the germline ends. In germline, CDR1 is MNHNS, CDR2 SASEGT. A second PCR of roughly 7 to 11 cycles used a sample-barcoded 5' primer and a J-beta primer mix. Each CDR3 protein is one row after TCRdb ran MiXCR on the 5' RACE reads. The table has approximately 690,000 distinct CDR3 sequences, 58% seen once. This sample is part of a study of blood T cells in healthy people across ages. Isolating PBMCs gave at least 6.5 million of these cells per sample. Broader study findings: Samples with more naive T cells showed higher observed beta diversity.

This chain joins TRBV6-1 and TRBJ2-1; D possibly corresponds to TRBD2 (7 bases). The clonotype originates from a man between 60 and 75 years old in good health. Sequenced input: blood. For the CDR3, the DNA is TGTGCCAGCAGCATCCTGGGGGGGGCGGGTTACAATGAGCAGTTCTTC. Residues: CASSILGGAGYNEQFF.